The 29 T cell receptor beta chains below were found in one sample sequenced in a study of CD8+ T cells in alopecia areata. Extraction of RNA preceded its reverse transcription into cDNA, which served as the sequencing template. TCRdb's copy holds only in-frame clones and misses some; the assay was immunoSEQ multiplex PCR. The table has under 150,000 clones, about 50% seen once. The source material was NKG2D-low CD8+ T cells sorted from blood. These receptors were collected from a human donor with alopecia areata.

This clone has just a few counts. This chain uses TRBV30 with TRBJ1-2; the D is unclear. CDR1 is GTSNPN and CDR2 is SVGIG in the germline V gene (reference sequence). Trimming stripped 3 bases from V and 6 bases from J, with 14 bases between. The CDR3 extends over 13 amino acids. This CDR3 is CAWSVAWRDGYTF. In DNA, the CDR3 is TGTGCCTGGAGCGTCGCTTGGCGGGATGGCTACACCTTC. The entire variable domain, with the rest obtained from reference TRBV30 and TRBJ1-2, is as follows: SQTIHQWPATLVQPVGSPLSLECTVEGTSNPNLYWYRQAAGRGLQLLFYSVGIGQISSEVPQNLSASRPQDRQFILSSKKLLLSDSGFYLCAWSVAWRDGYTFGSGTRLTVV.

This clone was recorded a few times. J is TRBJ2-5 and V is TRBV29-1, with D maybe TRBD1 (5 bases). Looked up from germline, CDR1 is SQVTM and CDR2 is ANQGSEA. This CDR3 region has 13 residues. The V and J ends lost 3 bases and 5 bases respectively, with 13 bases between them. The CDR3: CSVEEGAGETQYF. CDR3 coding DNA: TGCAGCGTTGAGGAAGGGGCCGGGGAGACCCAGTACTTC.

The rearrangement uses TRBV28 and TRBJ2-7; perhaps TRBD1 as D (5 bases). Germline CDR1 reads MDHEN; CDR2 reads SYDVKM. The CDR3 is 13 residues long. V lost 3 bases and J 0 bases, leaving 6 bases between the germline ends. CDR3 sequence: CASSFQGSYEQYF. CDR3 bases: TGTGCCAGCAGTTTTCAGGGCTCCTACGAGCAGTACTTC.

This clone has only a few counts. The gene calls are TRBV6-1 and TRBJ2-2, with D possibly TRBD2 on 5 matching bases. The germline V gene encodes CDR1 MNHNS and CDR2 SASEGT. Deletions cut 2 bases from V and 5 bases from J, with 6 bases between. CDR3 length: 13 residues. Written as DNA, the CDR3 is TGTGCCAGCAGTGAAAGGGAGACCGGGGAGCTGTTTTTT. Protein: CASSERETGELFF.

This clone was counted only a few times. V is TRBV29-1 and J is TRBJ1-1; tentative D call: TRBD1 (5 bases). V was cut by 7 bases and J by 10 bases, with 19 bases left in between. The CDR3 runs 12 residues. Germline V lookup: CDR1 SQVTM, CDR2 ANQGSEA. The CDR3 DNA follows: TGCAGCGCTGCTATTTATCCCGGGGGAGCTTTCTTT. This codes for CSAAIYPGGAFF.

V is TRBV29-1 and J is TRBJ1-1; D remains ambiguous. Germline loops: CDR1 SQVTM, CDR2 ANQGSEA. V lost 7 bases, J lost 7 bases, and 13 bases lay in between. The CDR3 consists of 11 residues. Here the CDR3 DNA reads TGCAGCGCTGAGGACGGACTTGAAGCTTTCTTT. Translating it yields CSAEDGLEAFF. Full variable domain (missing parts from reference TRBV29-1 and TRBJ1-1): SAVISQKPSRDICQRGTSLTIQCQVDSQVTMMFWYRQQPGQSLTLIATANQGSEATYESGFVIDKFPISRPNLTFSTLTVSNMSPEDSSIYLCSAEDGLEAFFGQGTRLTVV.

V usage is TRBV4-1 and J usage is TRBJ1-2; D is unresolved. CDR3 size: 15 residues. Trimming left V 2 bases short and J 3 bases short, with 13 bases between. From germline, CDR1 is MGHRA and CDR2 YSYEKL. This CDR3 reads CASSQSPPEHYGYTF. CDR3 nucleotides: TGCGCCAGCAGCCAATCCCCTCCAGAACACTATGGCTACACCTTC.

The V gene is TRBV6-5, the J gene TRBJ2-5; the D is unclear. The germline V gene encodes CDR1 MNHEY and CDR2 SVGAGI. The ends were cut back, 4 bases at V and 5 bases at J, with 5 bases in the middle. This CDR3 has 11 residues. The CDR3 sequence: CASSFNETQYF. CDR3 nucleotides: TGTGCCAGCAGTTTCAACGAGACCCAGTACTTC.

This clone has more than one count but fewer than ten. This chain links TRBV29-1 with TRBJ1-2; no clear D. The CDR3 is 11 amino acids. Germline V CDR1 and CDR2: SQVTM, ANQGSEA. Deletions cut 5 bases from V and 8 bases from J, with 12 bases between. This CDR3 reads CSVHEGNGYTF. CDR3 DNA: TGCAGCGTTCATGAGGGTAACGGCTACACCTTC.

The V and J genes are TRBV13 and TRBJ2-5; D assignment may be TRBD1 or TRBD2 (5 bases each). The CDR3 is 11 residues long. The ends were cut back, 4 bases at V and 10 bases at J, with 10 bases in the middle. Germline V gene data show CDR1 as PRHDT and CDR2 as FYEKMQ (reference sequence). The CDR3 spells CASSSSGGQYF. CDR3 nucleotides: TGTGCCAGCAGCTCCAGTGGGGGCCAGTACTTC. Filled out from reference TRBV13 and TRBJ2-5, the complete variable domain reads AAGVIQSPRHLIKEKRETATLKCYPIPRHDTVYWYQQGPGQDPQFLISFYEKMQSDKGSIPDRFSAQQFSDYHSELNMSSLELGDSALYFCASSSSGGQYFGPGTRLLVL.

This chain links TRBV29-1 with TRBJ2-5; D perhaps matches TRBD2 (7 bases). The tail of the sequence fits TRBJ2-7 better, so the J call may be wrong. CDR1 SQVTM and CDR2 ANQGSEA come from the germline V gene. The CDR3 length is 13 residues. The CDR3 DNA reads as TGCAGCGTTGATCGGGGAGGGGGCTACGAGCAGTACTTC. This codes for CSVDRGGGYEQYF.

The chain employs TRBV7-9 and TRBJ2-7; 11 bases map to TRBD1. V gave up 5 bases and J gave up 2 bases; unmatched junction bases: 8. CDR1 is SEHNR, CDR2 FQNEAQ, per germline (reference sequence). The CDR3 contains 16 residues. The CDR3 sequence is CASSPIPGQGAYEQYF. The CDR3 nucleotides read TGTGCCAGCAGCCCCATCCCGGGACAGGGGGCCTACGAGCAGTACTTC.

In nucleotides, the CDR3 is TGCAGCGTTGAAGACGGCGGGGGCCGTGGGCAGTACTTC. Its translation: CSVEDGGGRGQYF. The chain recombines TRBV29-1 with TRBJ2-7; D may be TRBD2 (7 bases). Germline loops: CDR1 SQVTM, CDR2 ANQGSEA. This CDR3 region has 13 residues. V shed 0 bases and J shed 9 bases, with 15 bases lying between them.

J is TRBJ2-3 and V is TRBV29-1; D could derive from TRBD1 or TRBD2 (5 bases each). Germline assignment: CDR1 SQVTM and CDR2 ANQGSEA. Trimming cost V 5 bases and J 3 bases, with 24 bases left between them. The CDR3 is 17 residues long. CDR3 region: CSVLGTKNRPLTDTQYF. The CDR3, as DNA: TGCAGCGTTCTAGGGACCAAGAACCGCCCCCTTACAGATACGCAGTATTTT.

The chain is built from TRBV27 and TRBJ2-5; the D gene is possibly TRBD1 (6 bases). This CDR3 has 13 residues. The germline gives CDR1 MNHEY, CDR2 SMNVEV (reference sequence). V lost 8 bases and J lost 3, with 13 bases in between. In nucleotides, the CDR3 is TGTGCCAGCGCGTGGGGGCGCGAAGAGACCCAGTACTTC. Its protein is CASAWGREETQYF.

This clone turned up a few times. V usage is TRBV7-9 and J usage is TRBJ2-1; 10 bases match TRBD2. J lost 5 bases, V lost 3 bases, and 7 bases had no gene match. The CDR3 has 16 amino acids. Germline-derived CDR1 and CDR2 are SEHNR and FQNEAQ (reference sequence). Here the CDR3 DNA reads TGTGCCAGCAGCTTTCGAGGGGGACTAGCGCACAATGAGCAGTTCTTC. It yields the protein CASSFRGGLAHNEQFF.

The rearrangement joins TRBV5-6 to TRBJ1-5; D gene unclear. The V gene lost 0 bases and the J gene lost 3 bases, with 13 bases spanning the gap. The CDR3 sequence is 16 residues long. Germline-derived CDR1 and CDR2 are SGHDT and YYEEEE. CDR3 residues: CASSLGSGEINQPQHF. CDR3 DNA sequence: TGTGCCAGCAGCTTGGGGTCGGGAGAAATCAATCAGCCCCAGCATTTT. The whole variable domain, remainder taken from reference TRBV5-6 and TRBJ1-5, is DAGVTQSPTHLIKTRGQQVTLRCSPKSGHDTVSWYQQALGQGPQFIFQYYEEEERQRGNFPDRFSGHQFPNYSSELNVNALLLGDSALYLCASSLGSGEINQPQHFGDGTRLSIL.

This clone has a handful of counts. The rearrangement joins TRBV29-1 to TRBJ2-7; tentatively, D is TRBD1 (5 bases). Trimming left V 6 bases short and J 1 base short, with 13 bases between. The CDR3 is 13 residues long. Germline-derived CDR1 and CDR2 are SQVTM and ANQGSEA. The CDR3 sequence is CSVLTRVSYEQYF. The CDR3 DNA follows: TGCAGCGTCTTGACCAGGGTTTCCTACGAGCAGTACTTC.

This clone was seen more than once but under ten times. V usage is TRBV29-1 and J usage is TRBJ1-1, with D tentatively TRBD1 (6 bases). This CDR3 is 14 amino acids long. The germline CDR1 and CDR2 sequences are SQVTM and ANQGSEA. With 6 bases removed from V and 4 bases from J, the gap between germline ends came to 18 bases. CDR3 protein: CSVEIQGLVTEAFF. CDR3 coding DNA: TGCAGCGTGGAAATTCAGGGGTTGGTCACTGAAGCTTTCTTT.

This clone has a handful of counts. The V call is TRBV6-4, the J call TRBJ2-3; 10 bases align to TRBD2. This CDR3 has 16 residues. Germline V gives CDR1 MRHNA, CDR2 SNTAGT. The ends lost 0 bases at V and 0 bases at J; junction bases unmatched: 0. CDR3 amino acids: CASSDSTSGSTDTQYF. As DNA, the CDR3 is TGTGCCAGCAGTGACTCGACTAGCGGGAGCACAGATACGCAGTATTTT.

This clone was seen a few times. This sequence joins TRBV19 and TRBJ2-1, with 8 nucleotides matching TRBD1. Germline CDR1 is LNHDA and CDR2 is SQIVND (reference sequence). V trimming: 9 bases; J trimming: 7 bases; junction bases outside the gene matches: 8. The length of the CDR3 is 13 residues. CDR3 coding DNA: TGTGCCAGCGCCCCACAGGGGGGTAATGAGCAGTTCTTC. Translation: CASAPQGGNEQFF.

V and J are TRBV29-1 and TRBJ2-3; D is perhaps TRBD1 (6 bases). The CDR3 is made up of 16 amino acids. With 0 bases removed from V and 8 bases from J, the gap between germline ends came to 21 bases. CDR1 is SQVTM, CDR2 ANQGSEA, per germline. CDR3 nucleotide sequence: TGCAGCGTTGAAGACCCACGGACAGCCGGCCAAGTTACGCAGTATTTT. This sequence encodes CSVEDPRTAGQVTQYF.

This chain links TRBV6-6 with TRBJ2-7; D may be TRBD2 (5 bases). CDR3 length: 13 residues. The V end lost 8 bases, the J end lost 3 bases, and 14 bases lay between the germline ends. Germline-derived CDR1 and CDR2 are MNHNY and SVGAGI (reference sequence). CDR3 sequence reads: CASLTDEGYEQYF. The CDR3 coding sequence is TGTGCCAGCCTTACGGACGAGGGCTACGAGCAGTACTTC.

The chain employs TRBV28 and TRBJ2-7; 8 bases align to TRBD2. The CDR3 has 15 amino acids. The ends lost 1 base at V and 2 bases at J; junction bases unmatched: 4. Germline assignment: CDR1 MDHEN and CDR2 SYDVKM. The CDR3 sequence is CASSLSPGGAYEQYF. CDR3 sequence (DNA): TGTGCCAGCAGTTTATCCCCGGGAGGGGCCTACGAGCAGTACTTC. Combining the CDR3 with reference TRBV28 and TRBJ2-7 gives the whole variable domain DVKVTQSSRYLVKRTGEKVFLECVQDMDHENMFWYRQDPGLGLRLIYFSYDVKMKEKGDIPEGYSVSREKKERFSLILESASTNQTSMYLCASSLSPGGAYEQYFGPGTRLTVT.

This clone was observed once. The rearrangement links TRBV2 to TRBJ2-3; D remains ambiguous. Germline V gene data show CDR1 as SNHLY and CDR2 as FYNNEI. The CDR3 totals 10 residues. Trimming removed 4 bases at V and 6 bases at J, with 2 bases between. CDR3 region: CASSGDTQYF. For the CDR3, the DNA is TGTGCCAGCAGTGGCGATACGCAGTATTTT.

The V gene is TRBV6-4, the J gene TRBJ2-6; D possibly corresponds to TRBD1 (5 bases). The V end lost 3 bases, the J end lost 1 base, and 10 bases lay between the germline ends. The germline CDR1 and CDR2 sequences are MRHNA and SNTAGT. This CDR3 has 16 amino acids. CDR3 protein: CASSDRGSSGANVLTF. CDR3 DNA: TGTGCCAGCAGTGATAGGGGCTCGTCTGGGGCCAACGTCCTGACTTTC.

The chain uses TRBV12-5 and TRBJ1-1; tentative D call: TRBD1 (6 bases). This CDR3 comprises 13 residues. Germline V gives CDR1 LGHNT, CDR2 FRNRAP. V shed 1 base and J shed 6 bases, with 9 bases lying between them. For the CDR3, the DNA is TGTGCTAGTGGTTTGGCGGGGGCCTCTGAAGCTTTCTTT. Translation gives CASGLAGASEAFF.

V is TRBV5-1 and J is TRBJ1-5, with 8 bases lining up with TRBD1. Trimming took 5 bases from V and 0 from J; bases not matched to a gene: 4. The CDR3 is made up of 15 amino acids. Germline assignment: CDR1 SGHRS and CDR2 YFSETQ. The CDR3 coding sequence is TGCGCCAGCAGGCCGACAGGGGATAGCAATCAGCCCCAGCATTTT. Protein: CASRPTGDSNQPQHF.

The chain recombines TRBV30 with TRBJ2-2; the D is unclear. The CDR3 extends over 11 amino acids. Germline CDR1 and CDR2: GTSNPN and SVGIG (reference sequence). With 4 bases removed from V and 6 bases from J, the gap between germline ends came to 6 bases. In DNA form, the CDR3 reads TGTGCCTGGATCGGCCCCGGGGAGCTGTTTTTT. It is translated as CAWIGPGELFF.